This TCR beta chain was profiled in a study of shared clonotypes between healthy human individuals. Study observations and caveats: Relative to memory subsets, naive subsets generally showed larger estimated richness. Rarefaction indicated that sorted-subset sequencing remained incomplete although depth was large. Tissue TCR repertoires likely differ from these blood-only repertoires.

CD45RO-negative cells were positively selected for CCR7, leaving out terminally differentiated effector memory CD45RA+ cells. The CDR3 length is 15 residues. V lost 1 base to trimming and J lost 0 bases, with 7 bases between them. Germline V lookup: CDR1 MGHRA, CDR2 YSYEKL. On this clone: The antigen remains unidentified.

The run depth of the assay was deep. Profiling relied on immunoSEQ multiplex PCR, and the TCRdb table lists in-frame clones only, not all of them. The sample carries around 610,000 clones, roughly 96% recorded once. Sequencing input: naive CD8+ T cells sorted from blood. J is TRBJ2-1 and V is TRBV4-1; D is tentatively TRBD1 or TRBD2 (5 bases each). The clonotype comes from a woman in her twenties or thirties in good health. The chain's CDR3 is CASSQGGSSYNEQFF. The DNA of the CDR3 is TGCGCCAGCAGCCAAGGGGGGAGCTCCTACAATGAGCAGTTCTTC.